The 9 T cell receptor beta chains below all came from one sample that was sequenced in a study of shared clonotypes between healthy human individuals. Sequencing was performed with immunoSEQ multiplex PCR; in TCRdb, only in-frame clones are kept and a portion is missing. The sample lists 600,000 or so clones, 98% occurring once. Naive CD8 cells lacked CD45RO and underwent positive selection for CCR7, leaving out terminally differentiated effector memory CD45RA+ cells. Sequences were obtained from naive CD8+ T cells sorted from blood. The receptors stem from a man between 25 and 39 years old in good health.

The chain links TRBV13 to TRBJ2-5; D unclear. The V end was cut by 5 bases, the J end by 5 bases, with 6 bases between. Germline CDR1 reads PRHDT; CDR2 reads FYEKMQ (reference sequence). The CDR3 loop spans 11 amino acids. The CDR3 spells CASSKGETQYF. CDR3 nucleotide sequence: TGTGCCAGCAGCAAAGGGGAGACCCAGTACTTC.

The rearrangement links TRBV29-1 to TRBJ2-7, with D unclear. V was pared by 4 bases and J by 4 bases, with 14 bases between. Germline assignment: CDR1 SQVTM and CDR2 ANQGSEA. This CDR3 spans 13 amino acids. The CDR3 DNA sequence: TGCAGCGTTGTATGGCAGAACGTATACGAGCAGTACTTC. This encodes CSVVWQNVYEQYF.

The gene calls are TRBV28 and TRBJ2-1; D tentatively fits TRBD1 or TRBD2 (5 bases each). Germline V CDR1 and CDR2: MDHEN, SYDVKM. V was cut by 4 bases and J by 2 bases, with 12 bases left in between. There are 15 residues in the CDR3. The CDR3 nucleotides are TGTGCCAGCAGTTCACGAGGGGACCCCTACAATGAGCAGTTCTTC. Translating gives CASSSRGDPYNEQFF.

The chain has TRBV5-1 and TRBJ1-2, with 12 bases identical to TRBD1. J lost 6 bases, V lost 0 bases, and 9 bases had no gene match. The germline gives CDR1 SGHRS, CDR2 YFSETQ. The CDR3 covers 17 residues. CDR3 loop: CASSLAWDRGPNDGYTF. CDR3 DNA sequence: TGCGCCAGCAGCTTGGCCTGGGACAGGGGGCCGAACGATGGCTACACCTTC.

The chain links TRBV15 to TRBJ2-7; D unclear. From germline, CDR1 is LNHNV and CDR2 YYDKDF (reference sequence). The V gene lost 1 base and the J gene lost 3 bases, with 7 bases spanning the gap. This CDR3 contains 13 residues. Here the CDR3 DNA reads TGTGCCACCAGCAGAGGACACAGCTACGAGCAGTACTTC. Amino acids: CATSRGHSYEQYF.

The J gene is TRBJ2-7, the V gene TRBV2, with D unresolved. Germline V gene sequence: CDR1 SNHLY, CDR2 FYNNEI. The CDR3 is 16 amino acids. V lost 1 base and J lost 2, with 15 bases in between. The CDR3 DNA reads TGTGCCAGCAGTGAAGGTCGGGTCAGGACCCCCTACGAGCAGTACTTC. The encoded protein is CASSEGRVRTPYEQYF.

This clone appeared once. CDR3 sequence (DNA): TGTGCCAGCAGCACGGGGGGGGGATACAATGAGCAGTTCTTC. Translating gives CASSTGGGYNEQFF. The rearrangement links TRBV7-8 to TRBJ2-1, with 8 bases fitting TRBD2. The CDR3 totals 14 residues. Germline V gives CDR1 SGHVS, CDR2 FQNEAQ. With V trimmed by 5 bases and J by 4 bases, 4 bases remained unmatched.

The chain uses TRBV4-1 and TRBJ1-2; D is uncertain. The CDR3 has 12 residues. Germline V lookup: CDR1 MGHRA, CDR2 YSYEKL. Trimming pared 1 base from V and 8 bases from J, leaving 8 bases between. CDR3 bases: TGCGCCAGCAGCCAAGGGGCCCGGGGCTACACCTTC. Protein: CASSQGARGYTF.

The chain has TRBV29-1 and TRBJ1-5; a weak D match, TRBD1 (6 bases). The CDR3 is 12 residues long. V was clipped by 6 bases and J by 4 bases, with 10 bases between them. Germline loops: CDR1 SQVTM, CDR2 ANQGSEA. CDR3 in DNA: TGCAGCGTAATGGACAGTAATCAGCCCCAGCATTTT. Protein sequence: CSVMDSNQPQHF.